These 26 T cell receptor beta chains were sequenced from one sample in a study of T cell responses to AZD1222 COVID-19 vaccine. The protocol was immunoSEQ multiplex PCR, while the TCRdb copy is restricted to in-frame clones and leaves out a portion. This table has 150,000 to 200,000 clones, 94% appearing once. The sequenced sample was peripheral blood, obtained 28 days after the second AZD1222 dose. Source of these receptors: an adult who received the AZD1222 COVID-19 vaccine.

Here the CDR3 DNA reads TGTGCCTGGAGCTTCCGCGATGAAGCTTTCTTT. The encoded protein is CAWSFRDEAFF. V gene TRBV30 combines with J gene TRBJ1-1; D is undetermined. Germline values: CDR1 GTSNPN, CDR2 SVGIG (reference sequence). CDR3 length: 11 residues. V was trimmed by 3 bases and J by 7 bases, leaving 9 bases between them.

The chain has TRBV9 and TRBJ1-5, with TRBD1 matching 8 bases. With 3 bases clipped from V and 8 bases from J, the junction kept 7 bases outside the gene matches. Germline V gives CDR1 SGDLS, CDR2 YYNGEE. The CDR3 loop spans 14 amino acids. The CDR3 here is CASSAGTGFKPQHF. The CDR3 nucleotides are TGTGCCAGCAGCGCGGGGACAGGTTTTAAGCCCCAGCATTTT.

The J gene is TRBJ2-3, the V gene TRBV21-1; the listed D gene, TRBD2, was not tested against the DNA. TRBV21-1 is a recognized pseudogene. This CDR3 comprises 12 residues. The CDR3 loop reads CASSNAADTQYF. Written as DNA, the CDR3 is TGTGCCAGCAGCAACGCAGCGGATACGCAGTATTTT.

J is TRBJ2-7 and V is TRBV27, with 8 bases fitting TRBD1. Germline CDR1 reads MNHEY; CDR2 reads SMNVEV (reference sequence). V trimming: 5 bases; J trimming: 4 bases; junction bases outside the gene matches: 7. The length of the CDR3 is 14 residues. The CDR3 DNA reads TGTGCCAGCAGTCCCCTGGGACAGGCTTACGAGCAGTACTTC. It yields the protein CASSPLGQAYEQYF.

The chain joins TRBV1 to TRBJ2-1; TRBD2 is taken as the D call from the table, unchecked against the DNA. TRBV1 constitutes a pseudogene. This CDR3 spans 16 amino acids. The CDR3 here is CTSSHPEGLASSEQFF. The DNA of the CDR3 is TGCACCAGCAGCCATCCTGAGGGACTAGCGAGCAGTGAGCAGTTCTTC.

V is TRBV4-1 and J is TRBJ2-3; the D gene is possibly TRBD2 (6 bases). This CDR3 is built from 15 residues. Trimming left V 0 bases short and J 5 bases short, with 12 bases between. Germline V gene data show CDR1 as MGHRA and CDR2 as YSYEKL. Here the CDR3 reads CASSQEGRERDTQYF. The DNA of the CDR3 is TGCGCCAGCAGCCAAGAGGGGCGGGAAAGAGATACGCAGTATTTT.

The chain joins TRBV15 to TRBJ1-5; D gene uncertain. This CDR3 spans 15 amino acids. Germline assignment: CDR1 LNHNV and CDR2 YYDKDF (reference sequence). The V end lost 3 bases, the J end lost 0 bases, and 9 bases lay between the germline ends. CDR3: CATSSGINSNQPQHF. CDR3 DNA: TGTGCCACCAGCAGTGGCATCAATAGCAATCAGCCCCAGCATTTT.

The CDR3 loop reads CASSSERDGAANEKLFF. CDR3 DNA sequence: TGTGCCAGCAGCAGTGAACGAGACGGCGCTGCTAATGAAAAACTGTTTTTT. The V gene is TRBV25-1, the J gene TRBJ1-4; D is undetermined. Trimming removed 6 bases from V and 3 bases from J, with 20 bases in between. CDR1 is MGHDK, CDR2 SYGVNS, per germline. The CDR3 is 17 amino acids.

V and J are TRBV2 and TRBJ1-1; TRBD1 is a possible D gene (6 bases). Per the germline V gene, CDR1 is SNHLY and CDR2 is FYNNEI. V was clipped by 4 bases and J by 0 bases, with 12 bases between them. There are 15 residues in the CDR3. The CDR3 DNA is TGTGCCAGCAGTGCGGGCAGGGGACTGAACACTGAAGCTTTCTTT. Translated: CASSAGRGLNTEAFF.

The gene calls are TRBV4-2 and TRBJ2-1, with D hard to call. The CDR3 extends over 15 amino acids. Germline V gives CDR1 LGHNA, CDR2 YNFKEQ. Trimming cost V 0 bases and J 4 bases, with 10 bases left between them. CDR3 region: CASSQEGSLYNEQFF. CDR3 in DNA: TGTGCCAGCAGCCAAGAAGGCAGTCTATACAATGAGCAGTTCTTC.

This rearrangement joins TRBV30 to TRBJ1-4, with a possible D match to TRBD1 (6 bases). Looked up from germline, CDR1 is GTSNPN and CDR2 is SVGIG (reference sequence). The CDR3 is 16 amino acids. With 2 bases removed from V and 0 bases from J, the gap between germline ends came to 13 bases. CDR3 in amino acids: CAWSPGQFATNEKLFF. CDR3 bases: TGTGCCTGGAGTCCCGGACAGTTTGCAACTAATGAAAAACTGTTTTTT.

This rearrangement joins TRBV28 to TRBJ2-7; 8 nucleotides agree with TRBD1. Trimming cost V 3 bases and J 3 bases; bases outside gene matches: 7. CDR1 is MDHEN and CDR2 is SYDVKM in the germline V gene. The CDR3 consists of 15 residues. The CDR3, as DNA: TGTGCCAGCAGTTTGTCCTCAGGGGGCAGCTACGAGCAGTACTTC. Translated, it gives CASSLSSGGSYEQYF.

The V call is TRBV6-5, the J call TRBJ1-3; D not certain. CDR3 length: 14 amino acids. The germline V gene has CDR1 MNHEY and CDR2 SVGAGI. Trimming took 0 bases from V and 4 from J, leaving 7 bases between them. The CDR3 DNA reads TGTGCCAGCAGTTACTCGAGGTCCGGAAACACCATATATTTT. Encoded protein: CASSYSRSGNTIYF.

For the CDR3, the DNA is TGTGCCAGCAGTTACTATAGTTCCTACGAGCAGTACTTC. This gives the protein CASSYYSSYEQYF. V is TRBV6-6 and J is TRBJ2-7; D uncertain. CDR3 length: 13 residues. The germline V gene has CDR1 MNHNY and CDR2 SVGAGI (reference sequence). V lost 1 base, J lost 1 base, and 5 bases lay in between.

This sequence joins TRBV19 and TRBJ1-1; D unresolved. With 6 bases removed from V and 4 bases from J, the gap between germline ends came to 18 bases. CDR1 and CDR2 from the germline V gene are LNHDA and SQIVND (reference sequence). The CDR3 is 15 residues long. The CDR3 bases are TGTGCCAGTAGCAAATGGACTGCGCGGAGCACTGAAGCTTTCTTT. Its protein is CASSKWTARSTEAFF.

The CDR3 protein is CASSSRALNEKLFF. CDR3 nucleotide sequence: TGTGCCAGCAGTTCCAGGGCTCTTAATGAAAAACTGTTTTTT. The chain recombines TRBV28 with TRBJ1-4, with D possibly matching TRBD1 (5 bases). Trimming shortened V by 4 bases and J by 4 bases, and 10 bases separated the two germline ends. The length of the CDR3 is 14 residues. The germline gives CDR1 MDHEN, CDR2 SYDVKM.

The rearrangement links TRBV2 to TRBJ1-5; D is perhaps TRBD1 (6 bases). Germline values: CDR1 SNHLY, CDR2 FYNNEI. The CDR3 has 17 residues. The V and J ends lost 6 bases and 0 bases respectively, with 18 bases between them. The CDR3 reads CASRGEPQTGSNQPQHF. In DNA, the CDR3 is TGTGCCAGCAGAGGAGAACCGCAGACAGGTAGCAATCAGCCCCAGCATTTT.

The rearrangement uses TRBV7-9 and TRBJ1-2; D is unresolved. V shed 6 bases and J shed 8 bases, with 22 bases lying between them. The germline CDR1 and CDR2 sequences are SEHNR and FQNEAQ (reference sequence). This CDR3 spans 15 amino acids. CDR3 loop: CASRPYGEGRSGYTF. In DNA form, the CDR3 reads TGTGCCAGCAGGCCCTACGGGGAGGGTAGGTCGGGCTACACCTTC. The entire variable domain, with the rest obtained from reference TRBV7-9 and TRBJ1-2, is as follows: DTGVSQNPRHKITKRGQNVTFRCDPISEHNRLYWYRQTLGQGPEFLTYFQNEAQLEKSRLLSDRFSAERPKGSFSTLEIQRTEQGDSAMYLCASRPYGEGRSGYTFGSGTRLTVV.

The chain uses TRBV6-2 or TRBV6-3 and TRBJ2-7; 8 bases align to TRBD2. Trimming cost V 2 bases and J 2 bases; bases outside gene matches: 11. The CDR3 contains 17 residues. CDR1 is MNHEY and CDR2 is SVGEGT in the germline V gene. Written as DNA, the CDR3 is TGTGCCAGCAGTTACCATGTGGTAGCGGGGCCACCCTACGAGCAGTACTTC. This gives the protein CASSYHVVAGPPYEQYF.

The chain links TRBV5-1 to TRBJ2-3, with D possibly TRBD1 on 5 matching bases. CDR1 SGHRS and CDR2 YFSETQ come from the germline V gene. V was cut by 1 base and J by 0 bases, with 12 bases left in between. CDR3 length: 16 amino acids. The CDR3 reads CASSLIVGASTDTQYF. In nucleotides, the CDR3 is TGCGCCAGCAGCTTGATAGTAGGGGCTAGCACAGATACGCAGTATTTT.

This clone was found once. CDR3 sequence (DNA): TGTGCCAGCAAGCCGGGAGACGGATATGGCTACACCTTC. It specifies CASKPGDGYGYTF. The V call is TRBV6-5, the J call TRBJ1-2; no clear D gene. The CDR3 consists of 13 residues. Looked up from germline, CDR1 is MNHEY and CDR2 is SVGAGI. With 7 bases removed from V and 5 bases from J, the gap between germline ends came to 14 bases.

The rearrangement joins TRBV12-5 to TRBJ2-3, with D unclear. V lost 2 bases and J lost 0, with 3 bases in between. The CDR3 has 13 amino acids. Looked up from germline, CDR1 is LGHNT and CDR2 is FRNRAP. CDR3 protein: CASGLRSTDTQYF. CDR3 nucleotides: TGTGCTAGTGGTTTGAGGAGCACAGATACGCAGTATTTT.

V and J are TRBV5-4 and TRBJ1-4; TRBD1 matches 7 bases. Per the germline V gene, CDR1 is SGHNT and CDR2 is YYREEE (reference sequence). CDR3 length equals 13 residues. Unmatched junction bases numbered 5, after V lost 4 bases and J lost 8 bases. The CDR3 region has the DNA TGTGCCAGCAGCCCTGACAGGGACGAAAAACTGTTTTTT. This sequence encodes CASSPDRDEKLFF. The full variable domain, completed using reference TRBV5-4 and TRBJ1-4, is ETGVTQSPTHLIKTRGQQVTLRCSSQSGHNTVSWYQQALGQGPQFIFQYYREEENGRGNFPPRFSGLQFPNYSSELNVNALELDDSALYLCASSPDRDEKLFFGSGTQLSVL.

The rearrangement uses TRBV19 and TRBJ1-2; TRBD1 is a possible D gene (6 bases). Germline-derived CDR1 and CDR2 are LNHDA and SQIVND (reference sequence). The CDR3 covers 16 residues. Trimming pared 7 bases from V and 2 bases from J, leaving 20 bases between. In nucleotides, the CDR3 is TGTGCCAGTACCGCCCATGTGGGGGCGATCAACTATGGCTACACCTTC. This sequence encodes CASTAHVGAINYGYTF.

V and J are TRBV18 and TRBJ2-7; the match to TRBD1 covers 11 bases. Germline V CDR1 and CDR2: KGHSH, LQKENI. With 5 bases clipped from V and 6 bases from J, the junction kept 9 bases outside the gene matches. The CDR3 extends over 15 amino acids. The CDR3 DNA sequence: TGTGCCAGCTCATCCGGGACAGGGGGGCTCTCCGAGCAGTACTTC. It translates to CASSSGTGGLSEQYF.

DNA for the CDR3: TGTGCCAGCAGTTCGGGGGGACAGAAATACAATGAGCAGTTCTTC. Translation: CASSSGGQKYNEQFF. V gene TRBV6-5 combines with J gene TRBJ2-1; D may correspond to TRBD1 or TRBD2 (7 bases each). Trimming stripped 4 bases from V and 4 bases from J, with 14 bases between. Germline CDR1 is MNHEY and CDR2 is SVGAGI. The CDR3 has 15 residues.